This record looks at one T cell receptor (beta chain) sequence and its context. Just one base apart from a much larger clone, this may be a read error. The sequenced template was RNA, covering the TCR beta CDR3 region. RT-PCR with HTBI primers came first, then second-round multiplex PCR. TCRdb called the multiplex PCR reads again in MiXCR, with one record for every CDR3 protein. The sample yields roughly 400,000 distinct CDR3 sequences, approximately 15% seen once. This entry belongs to a study of Graves' ophthalmopathy and Graves' hyperthyroidism. This CDR3 has 15 amino acids. CDR1 is KGHDR and CDR2 is SFDVKD in the germline V gene.

The sequence derives from a woman aged 18-29 years with stable Graves' hyperthyroidism. This chain links TRBV24-1 with TRBJ2-5, with TRBD2 identical over 12 bases. What was sequenced was peripheral blood. The CDR3 DNA follows: TGTGCCACCAGTACTAGCGGGGGGTGGGTGGAGACCCGGTACTTC. Its translation: CATSTSGGWVETRYF.